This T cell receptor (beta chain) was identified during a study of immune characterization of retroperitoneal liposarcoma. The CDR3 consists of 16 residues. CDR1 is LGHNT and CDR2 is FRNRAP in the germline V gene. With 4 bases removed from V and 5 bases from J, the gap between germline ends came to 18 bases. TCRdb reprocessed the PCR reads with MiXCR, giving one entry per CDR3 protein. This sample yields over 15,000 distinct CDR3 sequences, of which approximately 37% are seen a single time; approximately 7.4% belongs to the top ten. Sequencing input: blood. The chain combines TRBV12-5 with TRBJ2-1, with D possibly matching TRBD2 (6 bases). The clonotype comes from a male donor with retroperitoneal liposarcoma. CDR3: CASGSGPGLADNEQFF. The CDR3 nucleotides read TGTGCTAGTGGTTCCGGACCGGGACTCGCGGACAATGAGCAGTTCTTC.